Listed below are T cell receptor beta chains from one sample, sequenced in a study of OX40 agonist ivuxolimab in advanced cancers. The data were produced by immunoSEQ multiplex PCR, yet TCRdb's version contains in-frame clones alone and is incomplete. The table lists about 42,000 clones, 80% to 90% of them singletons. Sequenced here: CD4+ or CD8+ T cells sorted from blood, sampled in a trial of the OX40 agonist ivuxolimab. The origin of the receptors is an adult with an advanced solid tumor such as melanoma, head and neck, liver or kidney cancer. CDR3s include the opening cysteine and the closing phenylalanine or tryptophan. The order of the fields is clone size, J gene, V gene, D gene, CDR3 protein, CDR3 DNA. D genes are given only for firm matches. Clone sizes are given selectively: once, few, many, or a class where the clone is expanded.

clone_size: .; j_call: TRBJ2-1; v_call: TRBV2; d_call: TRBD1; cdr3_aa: CASTRQGVYNEQFF; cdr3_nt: TGTGCCAGCACCCGACAGGGCGTCTACAATGAGCAGTTCTTC
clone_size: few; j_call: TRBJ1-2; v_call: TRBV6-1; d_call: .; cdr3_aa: CASTLITGTNTF; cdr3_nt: TGTGCCAGCACCCTAATAACAGGGACAAACACCTTC
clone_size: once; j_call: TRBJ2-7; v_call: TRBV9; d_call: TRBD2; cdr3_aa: CASSVAGLGSYEQYF; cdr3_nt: TGTGCCAGCAGCGTAGCGGGACTAGGATCCTACGAGCAGTACTTC
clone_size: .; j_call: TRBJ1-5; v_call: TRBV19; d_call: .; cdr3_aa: CASTHGEWDQPQHF; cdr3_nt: TGTGCCAGTACCCATGGGGAGTGGGATCAGCCCCAGCATTTT
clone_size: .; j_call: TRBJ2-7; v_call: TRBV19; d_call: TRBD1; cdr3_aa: CASSMTGGGNEQYF; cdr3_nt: TGTGCCAGTAGTATGACAGGGGGAGGCAACGAGCAGTACTTC
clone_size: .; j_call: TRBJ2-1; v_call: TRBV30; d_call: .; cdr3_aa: CAWSGSRALYNEQFF; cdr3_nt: TGTGCCTGGAGTGGGTCGCGGGCTCTTTACAATGAGCAGTTCTTC
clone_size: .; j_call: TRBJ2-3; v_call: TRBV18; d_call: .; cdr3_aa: CASSPSTDTQYF; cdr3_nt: TGTGCCAGCTCTCCCAGCACAGATACGCAGTATTTT
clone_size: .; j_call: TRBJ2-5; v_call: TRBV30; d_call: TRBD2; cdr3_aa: CAWSRVRGIQETQYF; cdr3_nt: TGTGCCTGGAGTCGGGTGCGGGGGATCCAAGAGACCCAGTACTTC
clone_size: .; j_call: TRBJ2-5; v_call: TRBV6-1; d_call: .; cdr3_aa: CAAGRQGFLRETQYF; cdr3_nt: TGTGCCGCGGGGAGACAGGGCTTCCTCAGGGAGACCCAGTACTTC
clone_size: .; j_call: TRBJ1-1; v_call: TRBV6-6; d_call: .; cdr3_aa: CAAGEGDMNTEAFF; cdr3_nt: TGTGCCGCGGGGGAGGGGGACATGAACACTGAAGCTTTCTTT
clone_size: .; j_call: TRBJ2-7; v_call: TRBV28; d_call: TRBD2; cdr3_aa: CASSSERTSGTYEQYF; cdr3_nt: TGTGCCAGCAGTTCAGAGCGGACTAGCGGGACCTACGAGCAGTACTTC
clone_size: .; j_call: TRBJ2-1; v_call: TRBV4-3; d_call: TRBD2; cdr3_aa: CASSQDLRGGRRNEQFF; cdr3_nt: TGCGCCAGCAGCCAAGATCTTCGCGGGGGGAGAAGGAATGAGCAGTTCTTC
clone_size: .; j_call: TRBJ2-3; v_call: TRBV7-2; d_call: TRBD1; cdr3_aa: CASTKQGQGVLTDTQYF; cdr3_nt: TGTGCCAGCACCAAACAGGGACAGGGGGTTCTCACAGATACGCAGTATTTT
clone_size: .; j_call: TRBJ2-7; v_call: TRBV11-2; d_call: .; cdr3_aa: CASSRTPYEQYF; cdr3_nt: TGTGCCAGCAGCCGGACACCCTACGAGCAGTACTTC
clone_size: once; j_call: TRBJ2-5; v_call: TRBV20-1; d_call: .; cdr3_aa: CSARIRETQYF; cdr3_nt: TGCAGTGCTAGGATTAGGGAGACCCAGTACTTC
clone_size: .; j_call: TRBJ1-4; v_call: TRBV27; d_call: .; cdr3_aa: CASRNGAALTTNEKLFF; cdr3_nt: TGTGCCAGCAGGAACGGGGCAGCCCTTACAACTAATGAAAAACTGTTTTTT
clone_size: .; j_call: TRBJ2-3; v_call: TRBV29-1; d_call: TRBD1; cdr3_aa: CSVTGQGTDTQYF; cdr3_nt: TGCAGCGTGACGGGACAGGGAACCGATACGCAGTATTTT
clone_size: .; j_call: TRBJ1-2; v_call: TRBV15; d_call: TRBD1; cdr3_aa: CATSSGQGSLGYGYTF; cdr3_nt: TGTGCCACCAGCTCGGGACAGGGCTCCCTTGGCTATGGCTACACCTTC
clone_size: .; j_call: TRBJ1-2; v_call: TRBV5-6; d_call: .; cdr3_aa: CASSLGPVNYGYTF; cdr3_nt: TGTGCCAGCAGCTTGGGACCCGTTAACTATGGCTACACCTTC
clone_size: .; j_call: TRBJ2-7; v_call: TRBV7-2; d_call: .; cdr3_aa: CASSLAASSYEQYF; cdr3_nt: TGTGCCAGCAGCTTAGCGGCCAGCTCCTACGAGCAGTACTTC
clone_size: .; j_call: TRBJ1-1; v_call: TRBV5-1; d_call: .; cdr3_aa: CASSDNTGITEAFF; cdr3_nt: TGCGCCAGCAGCGACAACACAGGGATAACTGAAGCTTTCTTT
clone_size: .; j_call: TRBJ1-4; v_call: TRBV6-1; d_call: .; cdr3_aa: CASSLGVNEKLFF; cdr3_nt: TGTGCCAGCAGTCTGGGGGTTAATGAAAAACTGTTTTTT
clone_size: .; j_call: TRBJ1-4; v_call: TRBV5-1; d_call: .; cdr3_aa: CASAPLSAPTNEKLFF; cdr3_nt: TGCGCCAGCGCCCCGCTGTCCGCACCAACTAATGAAAAACTGTTTTTT
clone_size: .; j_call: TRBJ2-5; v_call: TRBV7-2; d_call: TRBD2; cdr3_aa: CASSPGLAGAQTQYF; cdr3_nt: TGTGCCAGCAGCCCGGGACTAGCGGGGGCCCAGACCCAGTACTTC
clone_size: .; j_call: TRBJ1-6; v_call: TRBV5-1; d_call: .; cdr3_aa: CASSFERNSPLHF; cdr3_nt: TGCGCCAGCAGCTTCGAGAGAAATTCACCCCTCCACTTT
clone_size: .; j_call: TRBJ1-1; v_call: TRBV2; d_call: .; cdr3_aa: CASSTNADTEAFF; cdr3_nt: TGTGCCAGCAGTACCAACGCCGACACTGAAGCTTTCTTT
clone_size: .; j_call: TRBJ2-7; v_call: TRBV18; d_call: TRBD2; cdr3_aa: CASSPRPSGSNGEQYF; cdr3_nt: TGTGCCAGCTCACCACGGCCTAGCGGTTCTAATGGGGAGCAGTACTTC
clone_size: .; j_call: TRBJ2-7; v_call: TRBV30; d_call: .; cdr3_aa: CAWTGTGRKEQYF; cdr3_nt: TGTGCCTGGACCGGAACAGGGCGGAAAGAGCAGTACTTC
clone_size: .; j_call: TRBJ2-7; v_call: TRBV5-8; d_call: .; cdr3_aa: CASSPTGTSTREQYF; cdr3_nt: TGTGCCAGCAGTCCTACTGGGACCTCTACTCGGGAGCAGTACTTC
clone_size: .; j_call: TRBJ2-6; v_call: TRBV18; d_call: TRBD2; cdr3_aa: CASSRKGTSGGILLSGANVLTF; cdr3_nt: TGTGCCAGCTCACGAAAGGGGACTAGCGGGGGTATTCTGCTGTCTGGGGCCAACGTCCTGACTTTC
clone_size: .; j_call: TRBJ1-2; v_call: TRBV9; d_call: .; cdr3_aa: CASSGTPFRDGYTF; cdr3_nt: TGTGCCAGCAGCGGGACCCCCTTCAGGGATGGCTACACCTTC
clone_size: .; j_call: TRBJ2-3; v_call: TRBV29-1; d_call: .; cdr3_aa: CSVEKGSTDTQYF; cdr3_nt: TGCAGCGTTGAAAAGGGTTCCACAGATACGCAGTATTTT
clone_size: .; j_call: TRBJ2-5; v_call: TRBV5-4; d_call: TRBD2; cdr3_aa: CASSLRSGGEETQYF; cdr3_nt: TGTGCCAGCAGCTTGAGGTCCGGGGGGGAAGAGACCCAGTACTTC
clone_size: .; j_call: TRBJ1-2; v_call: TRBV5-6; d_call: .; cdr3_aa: CASTPDPGGYYGYTF; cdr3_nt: TGTGCCAGCACCCCGGACCCTGGGGGTTACTATGGCTACACCTTC
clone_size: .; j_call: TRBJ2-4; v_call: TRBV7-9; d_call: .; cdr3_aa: CASSPGAPGRLPGDIQYF; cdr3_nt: TGTGCCAGCAGCCCCGGGGCACCGGGACGACTACCCGGGGACATTCAGTACTTC
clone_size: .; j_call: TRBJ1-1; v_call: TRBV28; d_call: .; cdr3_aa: CASRGATPRNTEAFF; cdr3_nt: TGTGCCAGCAGGGGGGCAACTCCTCGGAACACTGAAGCTTTCTTT
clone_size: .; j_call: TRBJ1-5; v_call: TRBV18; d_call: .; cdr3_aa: CASSPQFGTDQPQHF; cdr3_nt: TGTGCCAGCTCACCACAGTTCGGGACCGATCAGCCCCAGCATTTT
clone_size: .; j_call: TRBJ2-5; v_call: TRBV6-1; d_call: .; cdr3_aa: CASILLLGEETQYF; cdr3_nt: TGTGCCAGCATATTGTTGTTGGGGGAAGAGACCCAGTACTTC
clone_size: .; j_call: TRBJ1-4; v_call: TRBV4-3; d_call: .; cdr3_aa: CASSQDAVNEKLFF; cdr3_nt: TGCGCCAGCAGCCAAGATGCCGTTAATGAAAAACTGTTTTTT
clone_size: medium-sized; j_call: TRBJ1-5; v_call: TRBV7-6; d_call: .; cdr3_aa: CASSFSGNQPQHF; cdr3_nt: TGTGCCAGCAGCTTCTCGGGCAATCAGCCCCAGCATTTT
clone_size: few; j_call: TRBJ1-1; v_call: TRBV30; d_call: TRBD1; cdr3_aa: CAWRSEGQLSTEAFF; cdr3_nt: TGTGCCTGGAGATCGGAGGGACAGTTGTCCACTGAAGCTTTCTTT
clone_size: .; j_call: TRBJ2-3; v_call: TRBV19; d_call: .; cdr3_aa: CASSPRTQSTDTQYF; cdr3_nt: TGTGCCAGTAGTCCTCGAACCCAGAGCACAGATACGCAGTATTTT
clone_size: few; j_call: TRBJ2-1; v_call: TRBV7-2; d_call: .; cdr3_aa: CASSLDESSYNEQFF; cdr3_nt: TGTGCCAGCAGCTTAGATGAGAGCTCCTACAATGAGCAGTTCTTC
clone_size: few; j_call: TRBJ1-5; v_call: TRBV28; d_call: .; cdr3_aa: CASTLPGQPQHF; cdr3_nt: TGTGCCAGCACCCTACCGGGACAGCCCCAGCATTTT
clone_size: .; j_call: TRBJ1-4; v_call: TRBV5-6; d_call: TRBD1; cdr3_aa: CASSLTETGEKLFF; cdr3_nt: TGTGCCAGCAGCCTGACTGAGACAGGGGAAAAACTGTTTTTT
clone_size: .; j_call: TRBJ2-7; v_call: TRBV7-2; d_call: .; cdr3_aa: CASSSLSYEQYF; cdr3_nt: TGTGCCAGCAGCTCCCTCTCCTACGAGCAGTACTTC
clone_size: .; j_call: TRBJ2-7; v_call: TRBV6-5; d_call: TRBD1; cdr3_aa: CASMLDRGHEQYF; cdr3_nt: TGTGCCAGCATGTTGGACAGGGGCCACGAGCAGTACTTC
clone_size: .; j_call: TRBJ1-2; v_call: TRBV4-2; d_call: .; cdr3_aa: CASSQVTEVAGYTF; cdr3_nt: TGTGCCAGCAGCCAAGTGACCGAGGTTGCTGGCTACACCTTC
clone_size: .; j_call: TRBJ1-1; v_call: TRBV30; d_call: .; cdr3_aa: CAWKYQANTEAFF; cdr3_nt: TGTGCCTGGAAGTACCAGGCTAACACTGAAGCTTTCTTT
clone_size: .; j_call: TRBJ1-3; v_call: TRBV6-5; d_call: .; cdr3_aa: CASSYSREPNTIYF; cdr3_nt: TGTGCCAGCAGTTACTCGAGGGAGCCGAACACCATATATTTT
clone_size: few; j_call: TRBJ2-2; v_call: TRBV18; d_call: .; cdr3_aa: CASSPGVTTATGELFF; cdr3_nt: TGTGCCAGCTCACCGGGTGTCACTACGGCCACCGGGGAGCTGTTTTTT